This T cell receptor (beta chain) derives from a study of blood T cell repertoires in COVID-19. Germline trimming cut 4 bases from V and 0 bases from J; bases unmatched to any gene: 2. Germline values: CDR1 LGHDT, CDR2 YNNKEL (reference sequence). This CDR3 comprises 15 residues. The table came from immunoSEQ multiplex PCR; TCRdb's copy has only in-frame clones and leaves some out. The sample consists of 130,000 or so clones, about 83% of them appearing once. Patients in Seattle were enrolled during active infection, then followed longitudinally. This clone was found once. Sequences were obtained from peripheral blood. The gene calls are TRBV3-1 (or the pseudogene TRBV3-2) and TRBJ2-1, with 8 positions matching TRBD1. The receptor was isolated from a man aged 25 to 45 with COVID-19, enrolled during active disease. The CDR3 DNA sequence: TGTGCCAGCAGCCGGACAGGGAGCTCCTACAATGAGCAGTTCTTC. Its protein is CASSRTGSSYNEQFF.